The rows below give T cell receptor beta chains drawn from one sample of a study of a mutant IDH1 vaccine in newly diagnosed glioma. Repertoires were generated with immunoSEQ multiplex PCR, while TCRdb's copy carries only in-frame clones and drops some. This repertoire shows about 82,000 clones, approximately 85% found once; its top ten account for roughly 2%. For these TCRs, the target antigens are not known. This specimen consisted of PBMCs, obtained from a glioma patient whose treatment included an IDH1 peptide vaccine. These receptors were collected from a man aged 25-40 years with glioma. Some clones in this sample may be carry-over from other donors' samples. Both conserved end residues are part of each CDR3. D genes are given only for firm matches. Rows may omit the clone size; those that give it use once, few, many or a size class.

j_gene | d_gene | abundance | v_gene | CDR3nt | CDR3aa
TRBJ2-1 | . | . | TRBV19 | TGTGCCAGTAGGGGTAGCCGGTACAATGAGCAGTTCTTC | CASRGSRYNEQFF
TRBJ2-3 | . | . | TRBV30 | TGTGCCTGGACCGCGGGAGATACGCAGTATTTT | CAWTAGDTQYF
TRBJ1-4 | . | . | TRBV13 | TGTGCCAGCAGCTGGACCGAGGAGGGAGCAAGGAATGAAAAACTGTTTTTT | CASSWTEEGARNEKLFF
TRBJ2-3 | . | . | TRBV10-3 | TGTGCCACCCACGCGGCAGACACAGATACGCAGTATTTT | CATHAADTDTQYF
TRBJ2-7 | . | . | TRBV27 | TGTGCCAGCAGCTTAGCTCGAACCAACGAGCAGTACTTC | CASSLARTNEQYF
TRBJ1-3 | . | . | TRBV19 | TGTGCCACCGCCTTGATGGCAAGCTCTGGAAACACCATATATTTT | CATALMASSGNTIYF
TRBJ2-5 | . | . | TRBV2 | TGTGCCAGCAGGGACACCGGGGCGGGACAAGAGACCCAGTACTTC | CASRDTGAGQETQYF
TRBJ1-2 | TRBD1 | . | TRBV10-3 | TGTGCCATCAGTGACCCCGTTGGGACAGGGGGCGGGGATGGCTACACCTTC | CAISDPVGTGGGDGYTF
TRBJ1-1 | TRBD1 | . | TRBV5-6 | TGTGCCAGCACCTGGGACAGAGTGAACACTGAAGCTTTCTTT | CASTWDRVNTEAFF
TRBJ2-2 | TRBD1 | . | TRBV4-3 | TGCGCCAGCAGCCAGGTGACAGGGACAGACACCGGGGAGCTGTTTTTT | CASSQVTGTDTGELFF
TRBJ1-6 | TRBD1 | . | TRBV5-1 | TGCGCCAGCAGACTAGGGACAGTCTCTAATTCACCCCTCCACTTT | CASRLGTVSNSPLHF
TRBJ1-2 | TRBD1 | . | TRBV7-9 | TGTGCCAGCAGCTTAGCAGGGGGCCGGGGCTATGGCTACACCTTC | CASSLAGGRGYGYTF
TRBJ2-1 | TRBD2 | . | TRBV30 | TGTGCCTGGAGTGCTTTGGGGGGGTTCAATGTTGAGCAGTTCTTC | CAWSALGGFNVEQFF
TRBJ2-3 | . | . | TRBV5-6 | TGTGCCAGCAGCTTGGATGGGGGCACAGATACGCAGTATTTT | CASSLDGGTDTQYF
TRBJ2-7 | TRBD2 | . | TRBV7-9 | TGTGCCAGCAGCTCGACTAGCAAATCCTACGAGCAGTACTTC | CASSSTSKSYEQYF
TRBJ1-6 | . | . | TRBV28 | TGTGCCAGCAGTCCAGTCCGGGACAACTATAATTCACCCCTCCACTTT | CASSPVRDNYNSPLHF
TRBJ1-2 | . | . | TRBV5-1 | TGCGCCAGCAGCTTGGCCACAGGGATTTCCTATGGCTACACCTTC | CASSLATGISYGYTF
TRBJ2-5 | TRBD1 | once | TRBV19 | TGTGCCAGTAGACGGACAGGGGAGGACCAAGAGACCCAGTACTTC | CASRRTGEDQETQYF
TRBJ2-2 | . | . | TRBV7-8 | TGTGCCAGCAGCCTTAGGGACGGGTACACCGGGGAGCTGTTTTTT | CASSLRDGYTGELFF
TRBJ2-3 | TRBD2 | . | TRBV10-2 | TGCGCCGTACAACTAGCGGGGGGTGCAGATACGCAGTATTTT | CAVQLAGGADTQYF
TRBJ1-1 | . | . | TRBV6-6 | TGTGCCAGCAGTTACGAAGGATACACTGAAGCTTTCTTT | CASSYEGYTEAFF
TRBJ2-7 | . | few | TRBV5-1 | TGCGCCAGCAGCTCCTACGAGCAGTACTTC | CASSSYEQYF
TRBJ2-5 | TRBD2 | . | TRBV6-1 | TGTGCCAGCAGTGAACTAGCGGGAGGGCAAGAGACCCAGTACTTC | CASSELAGGQETQYF
TRBJ2-1 | TRBD1 | . | TRBV11-1 | TGTGCCAGCAGCCAGGGACAGTCTCTCTACAATGAGCAGTTCTTC | CASSQGQSLYNEQFF
TRBJ1-5 | . | . | TRBV6-1 | TGTGCCAGCAGGCCAGATGGAGGTTTGGAGTCCCAGCATTTT | CASRPDGGLESQHF
TRBJ2-5 | TRBD2 | . | TRBV7-2 | TGTGCCAGCAGCGCCGGACTAGCGGCCTGGACCCAGTACTTC | CASSAGLAAWTQYF
TRBJ1-2 | TRBD1 | . | TRBV28 | TGTGCCAGCAGTTCCCCCGACAGGGCGATAAACTATGGCTACACCTTC | CASSSPDRAINYGYTF
TRBJ1-3 | . | . | TRBV18 | TGTGCCAGCTCACCACCGGACCTCACTTCTGGAAACACCATATATTTT | CASSPPDLTSGNTIYF
TRBJ1-5 | TRBD1 | . | TRBV28 | TGTGCCAGCAGACTCGGACAGGGAATTCGGAGCAATCAGCCCCAGCATTTT | CASRLGQGIRSNQPQHF
TRBJ2-2 | . | . | TRBV6-6 | TGTGCCAGCAGTTGGCACGCGAACACCGGGGAGCTGTTTTTT | CASSWHANTGELFF
TRBJ1-1 | . | . | TRBV6-1 | TGTGCCAGCAGCCAAGACAGACTGAACACTGAAGCTTTCTTT | CASSQDRLNTEAFF
TRBJ2-1 | TRBD2 | . | TRBV7-9 | TGTGCCAGCAGCCCCCAGGGTAGCGGGAAAAACAATGAGCAGTTCTTC | CASSPQGSGKNNEQFF
TRBJ2-7 | . | . | TRBV27 | TGTGCCAGCAGTCTGGGACGGACCCTCTCCTACGAGCAGTACTTC | CASSLGRTLSYEQYF
TRBJ2-1 | . | . | TRBV19 | TGTGCCAGTAGTTTCGGGCGAGCGAGAAACAATGAGCAGTTCTTC | CASSFGRARNNEQFF
TRBJ2-1 | TRBD2 | . | TRBV9 | TGTGCCAGCAGCGTAGGACTAGCGGTCAATGAGCAGTTCTTC | CASSVGLAVNEQFF
TRBJ2-3 | . | . | TRBV4-1 | TGCGCCAGCAGCCAAGATAACCCCGGGACACTTTTTTCAGATACGCAGTATTTT | CASSQDNPGTLFSDTQYF
TRBJ2-3 | TRBD1 | . | TRBV13 | TGTGCCAGCAGCTCACGGACAGGGAGGACAGATACGCAGTATTTT | CASSSRTGRTDTQYF
TRBJ2-1 | . | . | TRBV6-1 | TGTGCCAGCACCTCAGGAGCCTTTAAGGAGCAGTTCTTC | CASTSGAFKEQFF
TRBJ1-2 | . | . | TRBV2 | TGTGCCAGCAGTGACAACAGGCGCTATGGCTACACCTTC | CASSDNRRYGYTF
TRBJ2-3 | TRBD2 | . | TRBV10-3 | TGTGCCACTTTGGGCGGGGGGGCAGATACGCAGTATTTT | CATLGGGADTQYF
TRBJ1-5 | . | . | TRBV28 | TGTGCCAGCAGTCCCGAGGGGCAGGTCTATAACAATCAGCCCCAGCATTTT | CASSPEGQVYNNQPQHF
TRBJ1-2 | TRBD1 | few | TRBV28 | TGTGCCAGCAGTTTACGGACAGGGGGCGCGGTCTATGGCTACACCTTC | CASSLRTGGAVYGYTF
TRBJ1-2 | . | . | TRBV30 | TGTGCCTGGAGGGGGATTTCTTCCCCTCATGGCTACACCTTC | CAWRGISSPHGYTF
TRBJ1-3 | . | . | TRBV5-4 | TGTGCCAGCAGCCGGAACTCTGGAAACACCATATATTTT | CASSRNSGNTIYF
TRBJ1-2 | . | . | TRBV10-3 | TGTGCCATCAGTTCGACGGTTGCGGGCTACACCTTC | CAISSTVAGYTF